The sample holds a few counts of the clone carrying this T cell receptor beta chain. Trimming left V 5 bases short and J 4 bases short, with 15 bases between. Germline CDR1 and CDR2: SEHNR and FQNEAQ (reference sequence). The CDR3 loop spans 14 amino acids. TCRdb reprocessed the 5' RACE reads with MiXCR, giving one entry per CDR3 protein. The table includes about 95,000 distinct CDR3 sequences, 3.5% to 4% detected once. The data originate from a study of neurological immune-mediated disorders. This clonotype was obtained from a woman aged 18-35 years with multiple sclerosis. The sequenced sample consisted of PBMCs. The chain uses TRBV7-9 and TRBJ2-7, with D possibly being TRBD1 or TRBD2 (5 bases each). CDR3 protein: CASSRSGAVYEQYF. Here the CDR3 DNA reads TGTGCCAGCAGCAGATCCGGGGCGGTTTACGAGCAGTACTTC.